There are many counts of the clone carrying this T cell receptor (beta chain). The sample is drawn from a study of patients and donors after allogeneic stem cell transplantation. The CDR3 sequence is 15 residues long. The V and J ends lost 9 bases and 3 bases respectively, with 16 bases between them. The germline V gene encodes CDR1 KGHDR and CDR2 SFDVKD. From the RT-PCR reads, TCRdb called clonotypes with MiXCR, one entry per CDR3 protein. This sample has approximately 430,000 distinct CDR3 sequences, with about a sixth found just once. This receptor was taken from a human donor who was either an allogeneic HSCT recipient or a stem cell or donor lymphocyte infusion donor (not recorded which). It is not recorded whose cells these are; they may come from a transplant donor. Sequencing was performed on blood, either unsorted or a sorted T cell fraction (not recorded which). V and J are TRBV24-1 and TRBJ2-2; possible D gene TRBD1, 6 bases. This chain's CDR3 is CATHSGTRDTGELFF. DNA of the CDR3: TGTGCCACCCATTCCGGGACAAGGGACACCGGGGAGCTGTTTTTT.